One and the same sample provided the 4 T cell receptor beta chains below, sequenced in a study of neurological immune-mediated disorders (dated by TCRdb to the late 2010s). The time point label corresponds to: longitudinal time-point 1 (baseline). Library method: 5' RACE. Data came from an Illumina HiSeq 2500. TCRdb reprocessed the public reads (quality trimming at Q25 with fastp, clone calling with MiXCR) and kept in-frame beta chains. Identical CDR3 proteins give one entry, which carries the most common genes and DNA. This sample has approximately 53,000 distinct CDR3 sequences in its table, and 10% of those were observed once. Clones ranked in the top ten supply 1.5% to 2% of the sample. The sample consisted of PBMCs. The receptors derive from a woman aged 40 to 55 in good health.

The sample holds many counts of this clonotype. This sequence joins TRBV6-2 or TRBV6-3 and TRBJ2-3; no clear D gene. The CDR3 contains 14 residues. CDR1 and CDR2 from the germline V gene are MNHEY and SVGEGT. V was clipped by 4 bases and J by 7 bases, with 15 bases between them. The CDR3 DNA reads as TGTGCCAGCAGTTCAAGGACGGTCCTTCATACGCAGTATTTT. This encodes CASSSRTVLHTQYF.

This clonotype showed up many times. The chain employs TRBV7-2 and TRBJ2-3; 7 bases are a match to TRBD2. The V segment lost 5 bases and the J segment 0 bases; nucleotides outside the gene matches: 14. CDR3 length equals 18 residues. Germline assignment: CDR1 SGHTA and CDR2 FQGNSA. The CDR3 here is CASSRMFLAGRSTDTQYF. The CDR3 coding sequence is TGTGCCAGCAGCAGAATGTTCTTAGCGGGTCGTAGCACAGATACGCAGTATTTT.

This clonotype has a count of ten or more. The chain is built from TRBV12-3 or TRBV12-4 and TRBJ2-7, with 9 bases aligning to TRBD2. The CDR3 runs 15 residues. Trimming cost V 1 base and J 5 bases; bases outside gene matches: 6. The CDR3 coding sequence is TGTGCCAGCAGTTTAGGGCTAGCGGGGACCAACGAGCAGTACTTC. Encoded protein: CASSLGLAGTNEQYF.

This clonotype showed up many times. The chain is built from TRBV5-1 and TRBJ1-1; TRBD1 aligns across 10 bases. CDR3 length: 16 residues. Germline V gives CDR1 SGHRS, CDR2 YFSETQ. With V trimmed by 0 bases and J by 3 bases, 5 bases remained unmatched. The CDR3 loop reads CASSLGQGAPDTEAFF. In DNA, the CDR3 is TGCGCCAGCAGCTTGGGACAGGGGGCTCCGGACACTGAAGCTTTCTTT.